This T cell receptor beta chain appears in the sequencing data of a study of shared clonotypes between healthy human individuals. Background on the study: Donors consisted of a couple of women and three men between 18 and 49. Study-wide results and caveats: Generally, naive subsets (rather than memory subsets) showed larger estimated richness. Several donors held approximately 4.6% of naive CD4 clonotypes in common.

This CDR3 comprises 14 residues. Germline V gene data show CDR1 as LNHDA and CDR2 as SQIVND (reference sequence). The V and J ends lost 1 base and 5 bases respectively, with 12 bases between them. The authors ran the assay at deep level. Sequenced by immunoSEQ multiplex PCR; TCRdb stores in-frame clones only, minus some. The top ten clones hold under 11% of a sample with around 340,000 clones, about 70% of them seen once. This clone was seen a few times. Antigen: not known. The specimen sequenced was memory CD4+ T cells sorted from blood. Subset: CD45RA-negative fraction. This chain links TRBV19 with TRBJ2-7, with a weak D call TRBD1 (6 bases). The clonotype originates from a man younger than 40 in good health. The CDR3 nucleotides read TGTGCCAGTAGTATAGGGAACAGGGTCCACGAGCAGTACTTC. As protein: CASSIGNRVHEQYF.